What follows is one T cell receptor (beta chain) and its context. Its specificity is not known. This entry belongs to a study of tumor-infiltrating lymphocytes in localized non-small cell lung cancer. The overall study: From each patient, both tumor and uninvolved lung, non-adjacent to tumor, were sampled. Points from the study as a whole: TCRbeta sequencing showed higher T cell infiltration in tumors than uninvolved lung.

Clones were sequenced by immunoSEQ multiplex PCR, and TCRdb holds only the in-frame ones, with some missing. The table lists 3,000 or so clones, 65% of them singletons. Germline lookup yields CDR1 SGHRS and CDR2 YFSETQ. Trimming at V came to 4 bases and at J to 4 bases, leaving 13 bases not matched to a gene. The CDR3 length is 16 residues. V and J are TRBV5-1 and TRBJ2-5, with 7 bases fitting TRBD1. The sample comprised uninvolved lung tissue not adjacent to the tumor. The sequence was collected from a human donor with non-small cell lung cancer. DNA of the CDR3: TGCGCCAGCAGCCAAGAACAGGGGTTGGGGAGAGAGACCCAGTACTTC. The encoded protein is CASSQEQGLGRETQYF.